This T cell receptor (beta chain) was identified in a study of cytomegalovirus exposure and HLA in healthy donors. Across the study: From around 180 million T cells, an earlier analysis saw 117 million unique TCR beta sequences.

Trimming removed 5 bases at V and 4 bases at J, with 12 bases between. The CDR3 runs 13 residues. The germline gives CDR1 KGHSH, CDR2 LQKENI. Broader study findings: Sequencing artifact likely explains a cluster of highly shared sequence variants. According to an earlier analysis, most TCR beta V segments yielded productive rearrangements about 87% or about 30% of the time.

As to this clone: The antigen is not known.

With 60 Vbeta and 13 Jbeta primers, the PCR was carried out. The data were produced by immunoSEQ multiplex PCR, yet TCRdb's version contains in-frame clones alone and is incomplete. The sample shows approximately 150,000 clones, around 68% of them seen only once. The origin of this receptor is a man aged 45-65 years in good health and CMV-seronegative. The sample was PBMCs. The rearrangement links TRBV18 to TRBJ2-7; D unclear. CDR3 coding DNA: TGTGCCAGCTCAGCAGACGCAGGTTACGAGCAGTACTTC. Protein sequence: CASSADAGYEQYF. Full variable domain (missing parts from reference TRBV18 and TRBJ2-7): NAGVMQNPRHLVRRRGQEARLRCSPMKGHSHVYWYRQLPEEGLKFMVYLQKENIIDESGMPKERFSAEFPKEGPSILRIQQVVRGDSAAYFCASSADAGYEQYFGPGTRLTVT.